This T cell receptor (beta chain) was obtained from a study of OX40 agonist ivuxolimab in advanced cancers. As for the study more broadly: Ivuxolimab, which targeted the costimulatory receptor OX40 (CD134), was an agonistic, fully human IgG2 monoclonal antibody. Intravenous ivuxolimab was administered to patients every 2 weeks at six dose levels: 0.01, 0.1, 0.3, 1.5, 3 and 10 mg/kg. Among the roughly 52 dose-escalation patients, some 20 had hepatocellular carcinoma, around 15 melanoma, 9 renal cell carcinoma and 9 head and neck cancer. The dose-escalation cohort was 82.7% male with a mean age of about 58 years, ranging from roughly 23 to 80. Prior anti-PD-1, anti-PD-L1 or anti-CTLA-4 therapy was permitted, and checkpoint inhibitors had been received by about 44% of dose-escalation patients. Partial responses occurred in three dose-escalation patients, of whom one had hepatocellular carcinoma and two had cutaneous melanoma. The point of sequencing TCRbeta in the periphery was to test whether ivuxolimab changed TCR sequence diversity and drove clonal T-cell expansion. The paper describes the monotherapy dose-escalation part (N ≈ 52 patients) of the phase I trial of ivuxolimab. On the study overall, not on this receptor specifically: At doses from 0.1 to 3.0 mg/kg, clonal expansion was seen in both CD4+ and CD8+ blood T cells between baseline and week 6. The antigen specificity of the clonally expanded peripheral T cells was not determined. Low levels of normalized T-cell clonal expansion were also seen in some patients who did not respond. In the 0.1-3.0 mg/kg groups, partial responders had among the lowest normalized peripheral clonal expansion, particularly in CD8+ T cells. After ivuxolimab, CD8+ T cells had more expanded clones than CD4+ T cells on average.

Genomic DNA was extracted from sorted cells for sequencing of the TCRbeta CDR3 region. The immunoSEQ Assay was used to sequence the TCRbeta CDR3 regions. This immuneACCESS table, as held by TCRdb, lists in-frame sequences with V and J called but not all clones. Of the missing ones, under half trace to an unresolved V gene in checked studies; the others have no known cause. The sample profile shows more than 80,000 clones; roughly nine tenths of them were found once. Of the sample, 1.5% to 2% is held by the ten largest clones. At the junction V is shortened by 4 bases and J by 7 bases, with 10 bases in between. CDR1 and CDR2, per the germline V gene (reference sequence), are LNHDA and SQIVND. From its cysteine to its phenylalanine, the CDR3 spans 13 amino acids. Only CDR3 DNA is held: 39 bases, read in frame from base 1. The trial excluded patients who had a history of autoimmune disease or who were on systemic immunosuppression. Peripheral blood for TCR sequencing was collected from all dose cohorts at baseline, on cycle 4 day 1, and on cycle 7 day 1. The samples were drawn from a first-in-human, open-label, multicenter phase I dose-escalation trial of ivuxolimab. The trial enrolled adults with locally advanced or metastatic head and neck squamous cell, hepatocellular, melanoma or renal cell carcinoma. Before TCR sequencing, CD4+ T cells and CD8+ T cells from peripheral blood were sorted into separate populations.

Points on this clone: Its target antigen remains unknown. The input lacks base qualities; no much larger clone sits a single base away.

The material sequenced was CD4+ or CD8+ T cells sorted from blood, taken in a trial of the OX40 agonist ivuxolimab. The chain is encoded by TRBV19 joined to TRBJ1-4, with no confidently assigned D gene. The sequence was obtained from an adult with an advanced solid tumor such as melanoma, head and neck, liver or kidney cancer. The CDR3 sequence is CASSTKFLEKLFF. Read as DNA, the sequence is TGTGCCAGTAGTACAAAGTTTCTTGAAAAACTGTTTTTT.